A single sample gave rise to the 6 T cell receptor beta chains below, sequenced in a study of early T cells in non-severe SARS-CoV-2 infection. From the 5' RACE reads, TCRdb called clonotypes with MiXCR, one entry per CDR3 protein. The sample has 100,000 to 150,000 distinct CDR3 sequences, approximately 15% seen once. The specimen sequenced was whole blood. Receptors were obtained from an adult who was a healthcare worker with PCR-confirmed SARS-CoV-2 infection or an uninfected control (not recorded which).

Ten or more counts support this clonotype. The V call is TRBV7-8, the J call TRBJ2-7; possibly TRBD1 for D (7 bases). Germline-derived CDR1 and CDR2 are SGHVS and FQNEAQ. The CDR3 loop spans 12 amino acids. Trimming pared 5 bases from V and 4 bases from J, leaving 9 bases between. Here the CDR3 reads CASSPGGYEQYF. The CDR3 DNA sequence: TGTGCCAGCAGCCCAGGGGGGTACGAGCAGTACTTC.

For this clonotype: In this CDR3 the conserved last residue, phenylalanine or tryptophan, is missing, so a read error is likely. Here the CDR3 reads CSAREGTSMGTDTQYY. Written as DNA, the CDR3 is TGCAGTGCTAGAGAGGGGACTAGTATGGGCACAGATACGCAGTATTAT. V is TRBV20-1 and J is TRBJ2-3; 8 bases agree with TRBD2. V gave up 0 bases and J gave up 1 base; unmatched junction bases: 6. The CDR3 consists of 16 residues. CDR1 and CDR2 (germline): DFQATT, SNEGSKA (reference sequence).

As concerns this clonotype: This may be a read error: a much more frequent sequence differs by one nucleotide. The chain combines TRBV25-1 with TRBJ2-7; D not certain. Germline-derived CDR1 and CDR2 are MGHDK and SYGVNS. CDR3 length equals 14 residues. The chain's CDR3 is CARSVGFEAYEQYF. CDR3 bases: TGTGCCAGGAGTGTGGGTTTTGAGGCCTACGAGCAGTACTTC.

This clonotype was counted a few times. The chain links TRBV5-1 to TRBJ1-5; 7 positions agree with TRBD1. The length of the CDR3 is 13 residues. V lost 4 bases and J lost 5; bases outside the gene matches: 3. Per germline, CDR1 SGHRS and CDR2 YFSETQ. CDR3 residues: CASSVQGDQPQHF. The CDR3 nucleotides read TGCGCCAGCAGCGTGCAGGGGGATCAGCCCCAGCATTTT.

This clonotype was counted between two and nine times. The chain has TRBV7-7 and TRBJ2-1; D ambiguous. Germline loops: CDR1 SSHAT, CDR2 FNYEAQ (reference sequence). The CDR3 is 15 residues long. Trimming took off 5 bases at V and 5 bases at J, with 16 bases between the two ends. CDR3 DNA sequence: TGTGCCAGCAGCCCCTTAGCCGAGTTTGACAATGAGCAGTTCTTC. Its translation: CASSPLAEFDNEQFF.

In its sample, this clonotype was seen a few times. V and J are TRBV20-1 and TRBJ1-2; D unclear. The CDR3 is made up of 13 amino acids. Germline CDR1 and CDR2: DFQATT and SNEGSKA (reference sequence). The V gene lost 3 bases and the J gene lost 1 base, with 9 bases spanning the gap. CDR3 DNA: TGCAGTGCTAGTGCTGGGTTTAACTATGGCTACACCTTC. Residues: CSASAGFNYGYTF.